The 27 T cell receptor beta chains given below trace back to one sample, sequenced in a study of beta chain features in type 1 diabetes. Study results and caveats: All four CD4+ subsets from Type 1 diabetes patients carried moderately but significantly shorter TCRB CDR3s.

These TCRs are of unknown antigen specificity. Sequencing targeted expressed TCRB transcripts, as all isolated RNA had been reverse transcribed. Sequencing was performed with immunoSEQ multiplex PCR; in TCRdb, only in-frame clones are kept and a portion is missing. The sample records more than 95,000 clones, roughly 17% being singletons. What was sequenced was central memory CD4+ T cells from blood. Receptors were obtained from a man aged 18 to 35 with type 1 diabetes.

V and J are TRBV6-6 and TRBJ1-2, with a weak D call TRBD1 (5 bases). The length of the CDR3 is 15 residues. The germline V gene encodes CDR1 MNHNY and CDR2 SVGAGI (reference sequence). With 5 bases removed from V and 8 bases from J, the gap between germline ends came to 21 bases. The CDR3 DNA sequence: TGTGCCAGCAGTCAAAGCCTTTCTCCAGGGTTCGGCTACACCTTC. Its translation: CASSQSLSPGFGYTF.

The genes are TRBV6-5 and TRBJ1-4, with unresolved D. CDR1 and CDR2 (germline): MNHEY, SVGAGI. The CDR3 covers 14 residues. The V end lost 0 bases, the J end lost 3 bases, and 5 bases lay between the germline ends. CDR3: CASSYSGANEKLFF. For the CDR3, the DNA is TGTGCCAGCAGTTACTCCGGGGCTAATGAAAAACTGTTTTTT.

The chain joins TRBV28 to TRBJ1-1, with no clear D. Trimming stripped 3 bases from V and 4 bases from J, with 15 bases between. The CDR3 is made up of 15 amino acids. Germline lookup yields CDR1 MDHEN and CDR2 SYDVKM. CDR3: CASSFRSGPGTEAFF. The CDR3 DNA follows: TGTGCCAGCAGTTTTAGAAGTGGCCCAGGCACTGAAGCTTTCTTT.

This clone was picked up many times. The chain joins TRBV7-2 to TRBJ1-1; no reliable D call. The CDR3 length is 12 residues. Germline CDR1 SGHTA, CDR2 FQGNSA. V was trimmed by 0 bases and J by 5 bases, leaving 4 bases between them. CDR3 sequence reads: CASSLAWTEAFF. Here the CDR3 DNA reads TGTGCCAGCAGCTTAGCTTGGACTGAAGCTTTCTTT.

CDR3 region: CASSRQGQYGYTF. CDR3 nucleotide sequence: TGTGCCAGCAGTAGACAGGGGCAATATGGCTACACCTTC. The chain combines TRBV28 with TRBJ1-2, with TRBD1 matching 8 bases. Unmatched junction bases numbered 4, after V lost 5 bases and J lost 5 bases. The CDR3 is 13 residues long. Per germline, CDR1 MDHEN and CDR2 SYDVKM.

This clone turned up a few times. The chain uses TRBV7-9 and TRBJ1-5; 10 nucleotides align to TRBD1. This CDR3 spans 16 amino acids. In germline, CDR1 is SEHNR, CDR2 FQNEAQ (reference sequence). Losses at the gene ends were 4 bases for V and 3 bases for J; bases not matched to a gene: 6. The CDR3 coding sequence is TGTGCCAGCAGCTCGGGACAGGGGTTGGACAATCAGCCCCAGCATTTT. It yields the protein CASSSGQGLDNQPQHF.

This clone turned up a few times. The V call is TRBV27, the J call TRBJ2-1; possibly TRBD2 for D (5 bases). In germline, CDR1 is MNHEY, CDR2 SMNVEV (reference sequence). Trimming took 5 bases from V and 12 from J, leaving 17 bases between them. The CDR3 totals 13 residues. The CDR3 sequence is CASSPGPGEGQFF. CDR3 sequence (DNA): TGTGCCAGCAGTCCGGGTCCCGGGGAAGGGCAGTTCTTC.

This clone has at least ten counts. This sequence joins TRBV28 and TRBJ2-7, with 11 bases that match TRBD2. Germline-derived CDR1 and CDR2 are MDHEN and SYDVKM. Trimming cost V 5 bases and J 1 base; bases outside gene matches: 7. This CDR3 has 16 residues. Written as DNA, the CDR3 is TGTGCCAGCAGTCCTACTAGCGGGAGAGGATCCTACGAGCAGTACTTC. It encodes CASSPTSGRGSYEQYF. Variable domain in full (rest from reference TRBV28 and TRBJ2-7): DVKVTQSSRYLVKRTGEKVFLECVQDMDHENMFWYRQDPGLGLRLIYFSYDVKMKEKGDIPEGYSVSREKKERFSLILESASTNQTSMYLCASSPTSGRGSYEQYFGPGTRLTVT.

This clone turned up a few times. The chain recombines TRBV7-9 with TRBJ2-1, with 11 bases that match TRBD2. With 1 base clipped from V and 9 bases from J, the junction kept 8 bases outside the gene matches. Germline V gene sequence: CDR1 SEHNR, CDR2 FQNEAQ (reference sequence). This CDR3 comprises 16 residues. The CDR3, as DNA: TGTGCCAGCAGCTTAGAACTAGCGGGAGAAATCAGTGAGCAGTTCTTC. Its protein product is CASSLELAGEISEQFF.

The chain recombines TRBV5-6 with TRBJ2-1; 7 bases fit TRBD1. Germline V CDR1 and CDR2: SGHDT, YYEEEE. The V gene end was trimmed by 3 bases and the J gene end by 5 bases; junction bases not matched to a gene: 2. The CDR3 is 13 amino acids. The CDR3 reads CASSWDSDNEQFF. CDR3 DNA sequence: TGTGCCAGCAGCTGGGACAGTGACAATGAGCAGTTCTTC.

The chain has TRBV5-4 and TRBJ1-2; TRBD1 agrees at 10 bases. After removal of 5 bases from V and 4 bases from J, the junction contained 8 bases not matched to a gene. This CDR3 has 15 residues. CDR1 SGHNT and CDR2 YYREEE come from the germline V gene (reference sequence). In nucleotides, the CDR3 is TGTGCCAGCAGTTCCGGACAGGGGGGTCCCTATGGCTACACCTTC. The encoded protein is CASSSGQGGPYGYTF.

CDR3 amino acids: CASSPQRAGELFF. CDR3 sequence (DNA): TGTGCCAGCAGCCCCCAGAGAGCCGGGGAGCTGTTTTTT. The gene calls are TRBV7-3 and TRBJ2-2; no clear D. Trimming pared 5 bases from V and 6 bases from J, leaving 10 bases between. The CDR3 has 13 residues. The V gene's germline CDR1 is SGHTA and CDR2 FQGTGA.

This clone was counted between two and nine times. The chain joins TRBV5-1 to TRBJ2-1, with 12 positions matching TRBD2. V shed 0 bases, J shed 3 bases, and the junction held 4 bases outside the gene matches. Germline V gives CDR1 SGHRS, CDR2 YFSETQ. CDR3 size: 17 residues. CDR3 DNA sequence: TGCGCCAGCAGCTTGGCCTCGACTAGCGGGAGCTACAATGAGCAGTTCTTC. Translating it yields CASSLASTSGSYNEQFF.

The table lists this clone with a few counts. The V gene is TRBV28, the J gene TRBJ2-7, with D possibly matching TRBD1 (7 bases). The CDR3 loop spans 13 amino acids. The V end lost 2 bases, the J end lost 6 bases, and 11 bases lay between the germline ends. Germline V lookup: CDR1 MDHEN, CDR2 SYDVKM. CDR3: CASSLGGGGEQYF. CDR3 DNA: TGTGCCAGCAGTTTAGGAGGGGGCGGCGAGCAGTACTTC.

This rearrangement joins TRBV7-9 to TRBJ2-7; 7 positions agree with TRBD1. V trimming: 1 base; J trimming: 2 bases; junction bases outside the gene matches: 8. This CDR3 contains 16 residues. The germline CDR1 and CDR2 sequences are SEHNR and FQNEAQ (reference sequence). The CDR3, as DNA: TGTGCCAGCAGCTTAGGACAGGGAGATTTCACCTACGAGCAGTACTTC. Amino acids: CASSLGQGDFTYEQYF.

The CDR3 DNA sequence: TGTGCCAGCAGTTTATATGGCAGGGCTACTAACTATGGCTACACCTTC. Encoded protein: CASSLYGRATNYGYTF. The chain uses TRBV27 and TRBJ1-2; a possible D gene is TRBD1 (5 bases). CDR3 size: 16 residues. In germline, CDR1 is MNHEY, CDR2 SMNVEV (reference sequence). Trimming took off 1 base at V and 0 bases at J, with 12 bases between the two ends.

This clone showed up just a few times. Written as DNA, the CDR3 is TGTGCCAGCAGGAGCGGCTACTCTTTTTATGGCTACACCTTC. Its protein is CASRSGYSFYGYTF. The chain recombines TRBV2 with TRBJ1-2, with D unclear. CDR3 length: 14 amino acids. Trimming removed 6 bases at V and 5 bases at J, with 16 bases between. CDR1 and CDR2 (germline): SNHLY, FYNNEI.

To note about this clone: Different DNA sequences within this sample yield the same CDR3. This chain connects TRBV9 to TRBJ2-3, with D hard to call. Germline CDR1 and CDR2: SGDLS and YYNGEE. The CDR3 has 13 residues. Trimming shortened V by 2 bases and J by 4 bases, and 8 bases separated the two germline ends. The CDR3 DNA reads as TGTGCCAGCAGCGTGGCAAGCCCAGATACGCAGTATTTT. Amino acid sequence: CASSVASPDTQYF.

A few counts support this clone. This chain uses TRBV29-1 with TRBJ2-7; possible D gene TRBD1, 5 bases. V dropped 4 bases and J dropped 2 bases, with 9 bases sitting between them. The CDR3 has 12 residues. In germline, CDR1 is SQVTM, CDR2 ANQGSEA. DNA of the CDR3: TGCAGCGTTGCAGGGCAGACCTACGAGCAGTACTTC. Its protein product is CSVAGQTYEQYF.

This clone was detected a few times. The chain links TRBV19 to TRBJ1-1, with 8 bases fitting TRBD1. V dropped 1 base and J dropped 10; count of bases not matched to a gene: 8. The V gene's germline CDR1 is LNHDA and CDR2 SQIVND (reference sequence). The CDR3 has 14 residues. The CDR3, as DNA: TGTGCCAGTAGTATAGTTTACAGGGGGAACGGAGCTTTCTTT. It is translated as CASSIVYRGNGAFF.

V is TRBV15 and J is TRBJ2-1; 7 bases are shared with TRBD1. V gave up 0 bases and J gave up 0 bases; unmatched junction bases: 5. Germline CDR1 reads LNHNV; CDR2 reads YYDKDF (reference sequence). CDR3 length: 17 residues. The CDR3 region has the DNA TGTGCCACCAGCAGAGATGGTCCAGGGGGCTCCTACAATGAGCAGTTCTTC. Translation: CATSRDGPGGSYNEQFF.

This clone came up a few times. The chain has TRBV2 and TRBJ1-3; unclear D gene. The CDR3 covers 16 residues. Germline V lookup: CDR1 SNHLY, CDR2 FYNNEI. Trimming took off 3 bases at V and 2 bases at J, with 14 bases between the two ends. In DNA form, the CDR3 reads TGTGCCAGCAGTGATCTTTGGGGTAGCACTGGAAACACCATATATTTT. As protein: CASSDLWGSTGNTIYF.

Only a few counts were recorded for this clone. The V gene is TRBV28, the J gene TRBJ1-6, with D possibly TRBD1 on 6 matching bases. The V and J ends lost 6 bases and 11 bases respectively, with 17 bases between them. Germline lookup yields CDR1 MDHEN and CDR2 SYDVKM. This CDR3 comprises 14 residues. The CDR3 DNA sequence: TGTGCCAGCAGCCTAGACAGGTCCAGGCCACCCCTCCACTTT. This sequence encodes CASSLDRSRPPLHF. Complete variable domain (other parts from reference TRBV28 and TRBJ1-6): DVKVTQSSRYLVKRTGEKVFLECVQDMDHENMFWYRQDPGLGLRLIYFSYDVKMKEKGDIPEGYSVSREKKERFSLILESASTNQTSMYLCASSLDRSRPPLHFGNGTRLTVT.

This clone has only a few counts. The chain employs TRBV7-9 and TRBJ2-1; 9 positions agree with TRBD1. CDR3 length: 13 residues. In germline, CDR1 is SEHNR, CDR2 FQNEAQ (reference sequence). The ends lost 8 bases at V and 8 bases at J; junction bases unmatched: 7. The CDR3 bases are TGTGCCAGCGTATACAGGGGGCGGGATGAGCAGTTCTTC. This sequence encodes CASVYRGRDEQFF.

The chain employs TRBV7-2 and TRBJ2-3, with 7 bases fitting TRBD2. With V trimmed by 5 bases and J by 7 bases, 12 bases remained unmatched. Looked up from germline, CDR1 is SGHTA and CDR2 is FQGNSA. The CDR3 length is 15 residues. CDR3 protein: CASSQEPSGLNTQYF. The CDR3 DNA reads TGTGCCAGCAGCCAAGAGCCCTCGGGACTAAATACGCAGTATTTT.

The gene calls are TRBV5-1 and TRBJ2-1; 8 nucleotides agree with TRBD1. The CDR3 consists of 14 residues. V shed 4 bases and J 4 bases; nucleotides not matched to a gene: 4. CDR1 and CDR2 (germline): SGHRS, YFSETQ. The CDR3 reads CASSLGTGYNEQFF. The CDR3 DNA follows: TGCGCCAGCAGCCTAGGGACAGGATACAATGAGCAGTTCTTC.

In nucleotides, the CDR3 is TGTGCCAGCAGCGCGGACAGGGGGCAAGAGACCCAGTACTTC. This encodes CASSADRGQETQYF. This chain joins TRBV7-2 and TRBJ2-5; TRBD1 matches at 10 bases. V was clipped by 5 bases and J by 2 bases; unmatched bases: 2. This CDR3 spans 14 amino acids. The germline gives CDR1 SGHTA, CDR2 FQGNSA.